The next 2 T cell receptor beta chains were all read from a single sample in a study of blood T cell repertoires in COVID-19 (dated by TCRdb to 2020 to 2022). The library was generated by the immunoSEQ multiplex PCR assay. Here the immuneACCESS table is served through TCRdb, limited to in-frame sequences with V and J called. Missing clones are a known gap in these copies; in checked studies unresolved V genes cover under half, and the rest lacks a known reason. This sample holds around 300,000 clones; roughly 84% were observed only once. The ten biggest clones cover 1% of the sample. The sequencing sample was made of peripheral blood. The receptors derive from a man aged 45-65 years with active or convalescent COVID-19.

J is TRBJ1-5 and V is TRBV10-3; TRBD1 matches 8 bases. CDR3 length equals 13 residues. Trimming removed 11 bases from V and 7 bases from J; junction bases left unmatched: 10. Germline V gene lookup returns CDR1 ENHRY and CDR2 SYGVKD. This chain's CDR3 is CASEDRVGQPQHF. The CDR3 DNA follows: TGTGCCTCCGAGGACAGGGTGGGACAGCCCCAGCATTTT.

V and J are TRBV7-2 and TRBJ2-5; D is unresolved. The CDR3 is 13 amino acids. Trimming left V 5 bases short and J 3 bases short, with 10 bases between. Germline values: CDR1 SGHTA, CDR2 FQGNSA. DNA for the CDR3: TGTGCCAGCAGCCTCGGGTGGGAAGAGACCCAGTACTTC. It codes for CASSLGWEETQYF.